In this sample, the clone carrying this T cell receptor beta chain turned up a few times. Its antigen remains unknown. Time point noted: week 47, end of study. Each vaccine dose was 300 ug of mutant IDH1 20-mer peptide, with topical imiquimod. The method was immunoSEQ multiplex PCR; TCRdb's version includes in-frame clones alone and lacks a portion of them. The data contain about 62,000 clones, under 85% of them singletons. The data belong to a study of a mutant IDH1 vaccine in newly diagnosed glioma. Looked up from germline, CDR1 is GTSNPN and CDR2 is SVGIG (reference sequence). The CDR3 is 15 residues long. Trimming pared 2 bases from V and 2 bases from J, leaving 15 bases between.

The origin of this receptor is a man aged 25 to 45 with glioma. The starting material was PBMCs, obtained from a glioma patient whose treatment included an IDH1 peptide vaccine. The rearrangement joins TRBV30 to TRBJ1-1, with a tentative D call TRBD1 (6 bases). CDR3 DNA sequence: TGTGCCTGGAGTTCAGGGGCGGGATCCAACACTGAAGCTTTCTTT. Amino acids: CAWSSGAGSNTEAFF. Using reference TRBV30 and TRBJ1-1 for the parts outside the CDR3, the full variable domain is SQTIHQWPATLVQPVGSPLSLECTVEGTSNPNLYWYRQAAGRGLQLLFYSVGIGQISSEVPQNLSASRPQDRQFILSSKKLLLSDSGFYLCAWSSGAGSNTEAFFGQGTRLTVV.